This T cell receptor (beta chain) stems from a study of CD8 T cells in Susac syndrome. The authors reverse transcribed about 0.5 to 1 ug RNA with random hexamers. Amplification of TCR beta CDR3 used immunoSEQ multiplex PCR across 54 Vbeta and 13 Jbeta. TCRdb recomputed calls from the immunoSEQ multiplex PCR reads with MiXCR, one row per CDR3 protein. The sample holds approximately 160,000 distinct CDR3 sequences, 90% to 96% seen once. The material sequenced was CD4+ T cells from PBMCs. The receptor was derived from a human donor with Susac syndrome.

In nucleotides, the CDR3 is TGCAGCGTTGATGCAGGGGGCAGCGGGACCCAGTACTTC. Translation gives CSVDAGGSGTQYF. This chain links TRBV29-1 with TRBJ2-5; 8 nucleotides agree with TRBD1. Germline CDR1 reads SQVTM; CDR2 reads ANQGSEA. CDR3 size: 13 residues. Germline trimming cut 3 bases from V and 7 bases from J; bases unmatched to any gene: 7.